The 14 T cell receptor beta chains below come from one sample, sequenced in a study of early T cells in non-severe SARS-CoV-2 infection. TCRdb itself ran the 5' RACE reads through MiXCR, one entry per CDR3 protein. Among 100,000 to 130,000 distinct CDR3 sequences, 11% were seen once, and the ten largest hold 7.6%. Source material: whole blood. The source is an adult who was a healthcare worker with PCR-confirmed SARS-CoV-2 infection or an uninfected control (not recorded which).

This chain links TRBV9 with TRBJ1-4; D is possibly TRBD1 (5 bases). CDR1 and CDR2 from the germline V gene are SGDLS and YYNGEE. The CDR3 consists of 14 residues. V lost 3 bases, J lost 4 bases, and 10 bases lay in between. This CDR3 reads CASSGTGLNEKLFF. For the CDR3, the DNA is TGTGCCAGCAGCGGCACGGGGCTTAATGAAAAACTGTTTTTT.

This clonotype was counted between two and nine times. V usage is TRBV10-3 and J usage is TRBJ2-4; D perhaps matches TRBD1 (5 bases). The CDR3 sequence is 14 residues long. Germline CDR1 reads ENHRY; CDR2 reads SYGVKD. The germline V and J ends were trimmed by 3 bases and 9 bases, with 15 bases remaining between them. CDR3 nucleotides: TGTGCCATCAGTGACACCAGGACACAGGTCATTCAGTACTTC. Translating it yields CAISDTRTQVIQYF.

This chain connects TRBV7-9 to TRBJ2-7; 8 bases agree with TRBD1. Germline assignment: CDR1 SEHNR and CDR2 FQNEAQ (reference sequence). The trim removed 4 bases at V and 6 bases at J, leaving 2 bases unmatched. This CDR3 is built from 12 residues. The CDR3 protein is CASSSTGGEQYF. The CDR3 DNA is TGTGCCAGCAGCTCCACAGGGGGCGAGCAGTACTTC. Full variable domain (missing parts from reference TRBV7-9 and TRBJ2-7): DTGVSQNPRHKITKRGQNVTFRCDPISEHNRLYWYRQTLGQGPEFLTYFQNEAQLEKSRLLSDRFSAERPKGSFSTLEIQRTEQGDSAMYLCASSSTGGEQYFGPGTRLTVT.

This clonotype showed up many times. The CDR3 sequence: CASSESADTQYF. The CDR3 coding sequence is TGTGCCAGCAGCGAGAGCGCAGATACGCAGTATTTT. The gene calls are TRBV5-6 and TRBJ2-3; no clear D. The CDR3 consists of 12 residues. Germline CDR1 reads SGHDT; CDR2 reads YYEEEE. V lost 4 bases and J 4 bases, leaving 7 bases between the germline ends.

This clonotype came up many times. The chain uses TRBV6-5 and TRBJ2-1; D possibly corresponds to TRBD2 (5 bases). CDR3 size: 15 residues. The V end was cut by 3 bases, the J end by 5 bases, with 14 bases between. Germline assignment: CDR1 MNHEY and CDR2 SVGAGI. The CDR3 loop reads CASSYSDTSDNEQFF. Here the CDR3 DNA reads TGTGCCAGCAGTTATTCCGATACTAGTGACAATGAGCAGTTCTTC.

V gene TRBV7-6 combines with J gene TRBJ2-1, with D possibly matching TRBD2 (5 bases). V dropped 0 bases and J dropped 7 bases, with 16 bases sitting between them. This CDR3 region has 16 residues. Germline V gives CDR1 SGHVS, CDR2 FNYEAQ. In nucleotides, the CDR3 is TGTGCCAGCAGCTTAGCTCGGGCGGGTCGAGGAAATGAGCAGTTCTTC. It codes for CASSLARAGRGNEQFF.

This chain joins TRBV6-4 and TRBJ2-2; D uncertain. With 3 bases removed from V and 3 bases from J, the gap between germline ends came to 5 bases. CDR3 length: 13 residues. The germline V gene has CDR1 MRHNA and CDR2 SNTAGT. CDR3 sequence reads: CASSEVDTGELFF. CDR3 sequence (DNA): TGTGCCAGCAGTGAGGTGGACACCGGGGAGCTGTTTTTT.

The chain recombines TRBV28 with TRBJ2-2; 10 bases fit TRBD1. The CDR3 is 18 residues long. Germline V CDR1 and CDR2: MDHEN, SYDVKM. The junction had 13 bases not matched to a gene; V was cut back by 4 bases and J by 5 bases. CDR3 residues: CASSYGTGARRRTGELFF. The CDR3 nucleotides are TGTGCCAGCAGTTACGGGACAGGGGCGAGGAGACGGACCGGGGAGCTGTTTTTT.

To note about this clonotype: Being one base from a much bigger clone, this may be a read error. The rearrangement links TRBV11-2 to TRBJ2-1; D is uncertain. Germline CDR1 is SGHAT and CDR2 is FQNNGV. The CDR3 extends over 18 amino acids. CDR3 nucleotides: TGTACCAGCAGCTTAGACCCGAACCCCGACAAGGCCTACAATGAGCAGTTCTTC. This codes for CTSSLDPNPDKAYNEQFF. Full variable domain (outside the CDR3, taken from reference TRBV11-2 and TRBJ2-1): EAGVAQSPRYKIIEKRQSVAFWCNPISGHATLYWYQQILGQGPKLLIQFQNNGVVDDSQLPKDRFSAERLKGVDSTLKIQPAKLEDSAVYLCTSSLDPNPDKAYNEQFFGPGTRLTVL.

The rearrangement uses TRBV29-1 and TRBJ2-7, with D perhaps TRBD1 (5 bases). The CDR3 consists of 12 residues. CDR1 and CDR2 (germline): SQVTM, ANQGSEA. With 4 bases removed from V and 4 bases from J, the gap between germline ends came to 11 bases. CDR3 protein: CSVVVTAYEQYF. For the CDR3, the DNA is TGCAGCGTTGTAGTGACAGCTTACGAGCAGTACTTC.

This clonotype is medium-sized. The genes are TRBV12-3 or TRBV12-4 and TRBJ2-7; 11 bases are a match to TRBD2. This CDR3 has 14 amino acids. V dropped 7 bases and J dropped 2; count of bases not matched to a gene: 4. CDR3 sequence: CASTQTSGAYEQYF. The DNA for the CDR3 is TGTGCCAGCACACAGACTAGCGGGGCCTACGAGCAGTACTTC.

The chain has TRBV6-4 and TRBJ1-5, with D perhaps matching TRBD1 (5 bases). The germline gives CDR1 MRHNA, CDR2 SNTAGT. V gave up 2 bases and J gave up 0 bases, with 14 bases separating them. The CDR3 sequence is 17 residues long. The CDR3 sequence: CASSDGAVASSNQPQHF. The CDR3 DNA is TGTGCCAGCAGTGACGGGGCCGTTGCTTCTAGCAATCAGCCCCAGCATTTT.

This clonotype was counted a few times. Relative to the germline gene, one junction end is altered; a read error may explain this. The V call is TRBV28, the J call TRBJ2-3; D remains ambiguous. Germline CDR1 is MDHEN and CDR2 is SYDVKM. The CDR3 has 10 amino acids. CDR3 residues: CASSRTTQFF. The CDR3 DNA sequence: TGTGCCAGCAGCCGGACGACGCAGTTTTTT. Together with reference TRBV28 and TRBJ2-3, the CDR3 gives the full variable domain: DVKVTQSSRYLVKRTGEKVFLECVQDMDHENMFWYRQDPGLGLRLIYFSYDVKMKEKGDIPEGYSVSREKKERFSLILESASTNQTSMYLCASSRTTQFFGPGTRLTVL.

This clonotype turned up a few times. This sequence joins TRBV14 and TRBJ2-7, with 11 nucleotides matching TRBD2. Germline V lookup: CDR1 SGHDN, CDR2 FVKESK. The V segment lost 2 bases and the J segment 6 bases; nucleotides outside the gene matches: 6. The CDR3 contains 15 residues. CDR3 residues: CASSQSLAGASEQYF. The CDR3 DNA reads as TGTGCCAGCAGCCAATCACTAGCGGGGGCCTCCGAGCAGTACTTC.